The clone carrying this T cell receptor (beta chain) was seen only a few times. Its specificity is unknown. This specimen belongs to a study of T-cell memory formation after mild COVID-19. Study-level points and caveats: From day 15 to 85, contracting clones were balanced between CD4 and CD8, whereas later expanders leaned toward CD4+. There were some responding clones in pre-infection memory, which suggested that cross-reactive memory had joined.

TCRalpha and TCRbeta libraries used 5'RACE with constant-segment primers and UMIs. One entry per CDR3 protein, called by TCRdb with MiXCR from the 5' RACE reads. The sample includes roughly 450,000 distinct CDR3 sequences, 15% to 20% of them seen just once. Trimming took off 5 bases at V and 8 bases at J, with 18 bases between the two ends. The CDR3 sequence is 13 residues long. Germline CDR1 DFQATT, CDR2 SNEGSKA (reference sequence). The receptor was isolated from an adult woman who had mild COVID-19 (a few samples of this study predate the infection). Cell type and time point are not known. The chain combines TRBV20-1 with TRBJ1-2; tentative D call: TRBD1 (5 bases). Sequencing was done on a sample of PBMCs or a T cell subset sorted from them (not recorded which). The CDR3 reads CSAPPVWWGGYTF. The CDR3 bases are TGCAGTGCTCCCCCAGTTTGGTGGGGCGGCTACACCTTC.